This record looks at one TCR beta chain sequence and its context. These data originate in a study of shared clonotypes between healthy human individuals. CDR3 length: 12 amino acids. V lost 10 bases, J lost 3 bases, and 10 bases lay in between. Germline CDR1 and CDR2: MNHEY and SMNVEV (reference sequence). Sequencing used immunoSEQ multiplex PCR; TCRdb keeps in-frame clones, though not all of them. The profile shows 1.6 million or so clones, 96% of them singletons. The chain carries TRBV27 and TRBJ2-1; tentative D call: TRBD2 (6 bases). Sequencing was performed on naive CD4+ T cells sorted from blood. The subset: CD45RA+ positively selected. The source of this sequence is a man aged 25-45 years in good health. Here the CDR3 reads CATGDFYNEQFF. CDR3 DNA: TGTGCCACCGGGGACTTCTACAATGAGCAGTTCTTC.